What follows are 14 T cell receptor beta chains derived from one specimen sequenced in a study of T-cell reconstitution after alpha-beta-depleted transplantation in children. Unique molecular identifiers were used to barcode this TCRbeta library. In TCRdb, the PCR reads were re-called with MiXCR into one record per CDR3 protein. The sample has hundreds of thousands of distinct CDR3 sequences, around 20% seen once. Sample: PBMCs from the stem cell graft donor, taken from the stem cell graft. The receptors here all came from a human donor who donated a stem cell graft to a child with acute lymphoblastic leukemia.

A single count supports this clonotype. Here the CDR3 omits its conserved ending phenylalanine or tryptophan, so a read error is the likely source. The V gene is TRBV11-1, the J gene TRBJ2-7, with a possible D match to TRBD1 (6 bases). Germline loops: CDR1 SGHAT, CDR2 FQDESV (reference sequence). With 5 bases removed from V and 2 bases from J, the gap between germline ends came to 13 bases. This CDR3 comprises 14 residues. This chain's CDR3 is CASSPRTVPYEQYL. The DNA for the CDR3 is TGTGCCAGCAGCCCTCGGACAGTTCCCTACGAGCAGTACTTG.

The gene calls are TRBV29-1 and TRBJ1-1; D ambiguous. Germline lookup yields CDR1 SQVTM and CDR2 ANQGSEA. Trimming left V 4 bases short and J 1 base short, with 7 bases between. This CDR3 contains 12 residues. This chain's CDR3 is CSVGWGNTEAFF. CDR3 in DNA: TGCAGCGTTGGGTGGGGGAACACTGAAGCTTTCTTT.

This clonotype was seen only once. The chain recombines TRBV12-3 or TRBV12-4 with TRBJ1-2; D not resolved. V was trimmed by 3 bases and J by 4 bases, leaving 9 bases between them. This CDR3 is built from 13 residues. Here the CDR3 DNA reads TGTGCCAGCAGTTTTGGGAGCCTCTATGGCTACACCTTC. It specifies CASSFGSLYGYTF.

This clonotype appeared a few times. The V and J genes are TRBV20-1 and TRBJ2-1; 13 bases fit TRBD2. Trimming took 0 bases from V and 8 from J; bases not matched to a gene: 4. The germline V gene has CDR1 DFQATT and CDR2 SNEGSKA (reference sequence). The CDR3 has 15 amino acids. The CDR3 region is CSARDRTSGRHEQFF. Written as DNA, the CDR3 is TGCAGTGCTAGAGATCGGACTAGCGGGAGACATGAGCAGTTCTTC.

This clonotype occurred a few times. The gene calls are TRBV5-1 and TRBJ2-1, with TRBD2 matching 10 bases. With V trimmed by 3 bases and J by 7 bases, 13 bases remained unmatched. Looked up from germline, CDR1 is SGHRS and CDR2 is YFSETQ. The CDR3 contains 17 residues. CDR3 in DNA: TGCGCCAGCAGCTCTACAGGGGGAATAGCGGGAGGAAATGAGCAGTTCTTC. This sequence encodes CASSSTGGIAGGNEQFF.

V and J are TRBV5-1 and TRBJ2-5; tentatively, D is TRBD1 (6 bases). The CDR3 is 16 residues long. Per germline, CDR1 SGHRS and CDR2 YFSETQ. With 1 base removed from V and 4 bases from J, the gap between germline ends came to 17 bases. CDR3 protein: CASSLTGFGARETQYF. As DNA, the CDR3 is TGCGCCAGCAGCTTGACAGGGTTTGGTGCTCGAGAGACCCAGTACTTC. Using reference TRBV5-1 and TRBJ2-5 for the parts outside the CDR3, the full variable domain is KAGVTQTPRYLIKTRGQQVTLSCSPISGHRSVSWYQQTPGQGLQFLFEYFSETQRNKGNFPGRFSGRQFSNSRSEMNVSTLELGDSALYLCASSLTGFGARETQYFGPGTRLLVL.

V and J are TRBV10-1 and TRBJ2-3, with TRBD2 identical over 13 bases. The CDR3 covers 16 residues. The germline V gene has CDR1 WNHNN and CDR2 SYGVQD (reference sequence). V gave up 4 bases and J gave up 6 bases; unmatched junction bases: 7. In DNA, the CDR3 is TGCGCCAGCAGTGGGGAACTAGCGGGAGGGCCGGATACGCAGTATTTT. Translation gives CASSGELAGGPDTQYF.

This clonotype was seen just once. The junction differs from germline at one of its ends, possibly a read error. The V and J genes are TRBV18 and TRBJ2-7; no firm D call. There are 14 residues in the CDR3. Germline-derived CDR1 and CDR2 are KGHSH and LQKENI. This CDR3 reads CASSPPQPLGEHYF. In DNA, the CDR3 is TGTGCCAGCTCACCACCCCAACCTCTGGGCGAGCATTACTTC.

The V gene is TRBV29-1, the J gene TRBJ2-1, with D maybe TRBD2 (6 bases). The V end was cut by 5 bases, the J end by 6 bases, with 11 bases between. CDR3 length: 12 amino acids. In germline, CDR1 is SQVTM, CDR2 ANQGSEA. CDR3 coding DNA: TGCAGCGTTCCACGGGAGTTCAATGAGCAGTTCTTC. It encodes CSVPREFNEQFF.

This clonotype has only a few counts. The rearrangement links TRBV27 to TRBJ2-7; D ambiguous. Germline V gene data show CDR1 as MNHEY and CDR2 as SMNVEV (reference sequence). This CDR3 has 15 amino acids. The V gene lost 2 bases and the J gene lost 5 bases, with 16 bases spanning the gap. The CDR3 coding sequence is TGTGCCAGCAGTTTAACCCCGGCATATATCCACGAGCAGTACTTC. Encoded protein: CASSLTPAYIHEQYF.

This clonotype was counted once. CDR3 DNA sequence: TGCAGCGTTGTAGGACAGGGGTACGAGCAGTACTTC. It codes for CSVVGQGYEQYF. This chain joins TRBV29-1 and TRBJ2-7, with 9 nucleotides matching TRBD1. The CDR3 has 12 residues. With 4 bases clipped from V and 4 bases from J, the junction kept 2 bases outside the gene matches. Germline loops: CDR1 SQVTM, CDR2 ANQGSEA.

V is TRBV20-1 and J is TRBJ2-7, with D hard to call. This CDR3 has 13 residues. V was pared by 0 bases and J by 5 bases, with 11 bases between. From germline, CDR1 is DFQATT and CDR2 SNEGSKA (reference sequence). CDR3 protein: CSARDVNMDEQYF. The CDR3 DNA sequence: TGCAGTGCTAGAGACGTCAATATGGACGAGCAGTACTTC.

In its sample, this clonotype was seen a few times. V usage is TRBV5-1 and J usage is TRBJ1-1; perhaps TRBD1 as D (6 bases). The germline V gene has CDR1 SGHRS and CDR2 YFSETQ. Trimming stripped 0 bases from V and 11 bases from J, with 11 bases between. The CDR3 contains 12 residues. The CDR3 bases are TGCGCCAGCAGCTTGGGTCAGGGGTCTGCTTTCTTT. Translated, it gives CASSLGQGSAFF. The complete variable domain, with remaining parts taken from reference TRBV5-1 and TRBJ1-1, reads KAGVTQTPRYLIKTRGQQVTLSCSPISGHRSVSWYQQTPGQGLQFLFEYFSETQRNKGNFPGRFSGRQFSNSRSEMNVSTLELGDSALYLCASSLGQGSAFFGQGTRLTVV.

The chain recombines TRBV13 with TRBJ1-6; D is ambiguous. Germline CDR1 reads PRHDT; CDR2 reads FYEKMQ (reference sequence). V lost 4 bases to trimming and J lost 13 bases, with 11 bases between them. This CDR3 comprises 12 residues. CDR3 in amino acids: CASSSTITPLHF. Here the CDR3 DNA reads TGTGCCAGCAGCTCTACGATTACTCCCCTCCACTTT.